These 25 T cell receptor beta chains came from one sample sequenced in a study of blood T cells in healthy people across ages. For the second PCR, which ran for roughly 7 to 11 cycles, a sample-barcoded 5' primer and a J-beta primer mix were used. TCRdb passed the 5' RACE reads through MiXCR, listing each CDR3 protein once. Among approximately 670,000 distinct CDR3 sequences, about 43% were seen once, and the ten largest hold approximately 29%. The sample taken for sequencing was blood. These receptors were taken from a man at least 80 years old in good health.

This clonotype was recorded many times. The V and J genes are TRBV29-1 and TRBJ2-3; D remains unclear. The ends were cut back, 4 bases at V and 1 base at J, with 15 bases in the middle. The CDR3 spans 15 residues. Germline V lookup: CDR1 SQVTM, CDR2 ANQGSEA. CDR3 nucleotide sequence: TGCAGCGTTGTAGGTCAGGCCACTCGCACAGATACGCAGTATTTT. Translating gives CSVVGQATRTDTQYF.

This clonotype appeared a few times. The chain carries TRBV4-1 and TRBJ1-1, with D hard to call. V was shortened by 3 bases and J by 6 bases, with 17 bases between the two germline ends. The CDR3 loop spans 15 amino acids. Germline assignment: CDR1 MGHRA and CDR2 YSYEKL. CDR3 protein: CASSQAQLQRAEAFF. The CDR3 nucleotides are TGCGCCAGCAGCCAGGCCCAGTTACAGCGGGCTGAAGCTTTCTTT.

This clonotype was seen more than once but under ten times. The V and J genes are TRBV27 and TRBJ1-4; the D gene is possibly TRBD1 (5 bases). This CDR3 comprises 14 residues. CDR1 is MNHEY, CDR2 SMNVEV, per germline (reference sequence). Trimming took off 1 base at V and 8 bases at J, with 11 bases between the two ends. The CDR3 DNA sequence: TGTGCCAGCAGTTTATTGGGGACTCACGAAAAACTGTTTTTT. Translating it yields CASSLLGTHEKLFF.

V usage is TRBV20-1 and J usage is TRBJ2-3; 10 positions match TRBD2. The CDR3 extends over 15 amino acids. Germline CDR1 is DFQATT and CDR2 is SNEGSKA (reference sequence). The CDR3 DNA sequence: TGCAGGGGTTTGGAGCGGGAGGGCGGTACAGATACGCAGTATTTT. Protein sequence: CRGLEREGGTDTQYF.

Note on this clonotype: A read error is possible here, since a much larger clone lies one base away. The chain uses TRBV5-1 and TRBJ2-4, with a tentative D call TRBD2 (5 bases). The CDR3 is 13 amino acids. Germline CDR1 and CDR2: SGHRS and YFSETQ. Trimming stripped 6 bases from V and 8 bases from J, with 15 bases between. The CDR3 sequence: CASTFGGADIQYF. The CDR3 DNA follows: TGCGCCAGCACCTTTGGAGGCGCGGACATTCAGTACTTC.

Comment on this clonotype: This sequence may be a read error, since a much larger clone differs from it by one base. The V and J genes are TRBV12-3 or TRBV12-4 and TRBJ2-4; TRBD1 matches 9 bases. The J call may be incorrect, as the DNA end agrees better with TRBJ2-7. The CDR3 runs 14 residues. DNA of the CDR3: TGTGCCAGCACCCGGGGACAGGGACGCTACGAGCAGTACTTC. Protein sequence: CASTRGQGRYEQYF.

This chain uses TRBV5-1 with TRBJ2-3, with D possibly TRBD1 on 6 matching bases. The CDR3 covers 16 residues. Between the trimmed V and J ends, which lost 4 bases and 0 bases, there was a span of 15 bases. Germline lookup yields CDR1 SGHRS and CDR2 YFSETQ. The CDR3, as DNA: TGCGCCAGCAGCCGCCGACAGGAGCCTAGCACAGATACGCAGTATTTT. Translation gives CASSRRQEPSTDTQYF.

A remark on this clonotype: Just one base apart from a much larger clone, this may be a read error. The chain carries TRBV7-2 and TRBJ2-3; 7 bases fit TRBD2. CDR1 and CDR2 (germline): SGHTA, FQGNSA. The CDR3 extends over 13 amino acids. The CDR3 sequence is CASSGRAGDTLYF. In DNA, the CDR3 is TGTGCCAGCAGCGGGAGGGCAGGCGATACGCTGTATTTT.

About this clonotype itself: A read error may be the cause here, since a much bigger clone is one base away. V and J are TRBV7-2 and TRBJ2-1; D perhaps matches TRBD1 (5 bases). Germline CDR1 reads SGHTA; CDR2 reads FQGNSA. V lost 7 bases to trimming and J lost 11 bases, with 12 bases between them. The CDR3 is 11 residues long. The CDR3 is CASNQSGKQFF. Written as DNA, the CDR3 is TGTGCCAGCAACCAATCAGGGAAGCAGTTCTTC.

The J gene is TRBJ2-3, the V gene TRBV7-9; D not certain. V lost 5 bases and J lost 7, with 13 bases in between. Germline V lookup: CDR1 SEHNR, CDR2 FQNEAQ (reference sequence). The CDR3 consists of 13 residues. This chain's CDR3 is CASSESDPYTQYF. The CDR3, as DNA: TGTGCCAGCAGCGAGTCTGACCCCTATACGCAGTATTTT.

This chain links TRBV6-5 with TRBJ2-2; D gene ambiguous. CDR1 and CDR2 from the germline V gene are MNHEY and SVGAGI. This CDR3 has 15 amino acids. Between the trimmed V and J ends, which lost 0 bases and 5 bases, there was a span of 10 bases. This CDR3 is CASSYSPGLTGELFF. CDR3 DNA: TGTGCCAGCAGTTACTCGCCCGGGTTGACCGGGGAGCTGTTTTTT.

This clonotype has more than one count but fewer than ten. The rearrangement uses TRBV27 and TRBJ1-1; no firm D call. This CDR3 region has 12 residues. V was cut by 7 bases and J by 0 bases, with 6 bases left in between. Looked up from germline, CDR1 is MNHEY and CDR2 is SMNVEV (reference sequence). CDR3 nucleotides: TGTGCCAGCAAACAGATGAACACTGAAGCTTTCTTT. Its translation is CASKQMNTEAFF.

The V gene is TRBV7-8, the J gene TRBJ1-1; D is undetermined. Trimming removed 5 bases at V and 0 bases at J, with 4 bases between. Germline CDR1 is SGHVS and CDR2 is FQNEAQ. The CDR3 covers 12 residues. CDR3 protein: CASSDLNTEAFF. The CDR3 bases are TGTGCCAGCAGCGACCTGAACACTGAAGCTTTCTTT.

The V gene is TRBV14, the J gene TRBJ1-2; TRBD1 is a possible D gene (6 bases). The CDR3 sequence is 15 residues long. V was shortened by 3 bases and J by 4 bases, with 15 bases between the two germline ends. Germline V lookup: CDR1 SGHDN, CDR2 FVKESK. The CDR3 nucleotides read TGTGCCAGCAGCCACCGACTCAGGGGCTCCTATGGCTACACCTTC. It translates to CASSHRLRGSYGYTF. Looking up the rest from reference TRBV14 and TRBJ1-2 gives the full variable domain: EAGVTQFPSHSVIEKGQTVTLRCDPISGHDNLYWYRRVMGKEIKFLLHFVKESKQDESGMPNNRFLAERTGGTYSTLKVQPAELEDSGVYFCASSHRLRGSYGYTFGSGTRLTVV.

This sequence joins TRBV7-2 and TRBJ2-1; perhaps TRBD2 as D (6 bases). There are 15 residues in the CDR3. The germline V and J ends were trimmed by 5 bases and 2 bases, with 13 bases remaining between them. Germline V gene data show CDR1 as SGHTA and CDR2 as FQGNSA. The CDR3 loop is CASSRGAETYNEQFF. Here the CDR3 DNA reads TGTGCCAGCAGCCGCGGGGCTGAGACCTACAATGAGCAGTTCTTC.

This clonotype was detected ten times or more. This chain uses TRBV4-2 with TRBJ2-7; 13 bases map to TRBD2. V was pared by 1 base and J by 5 bases, with 8 bases of the junction left unmatched. The CDR3 length is 17 residues. Germline V CDR1 and CDR2: LGHNA, YNFKEQ. CDR3 sequence: CASSQGELAGGRNEQYF. In DNA form, the CDR3 reads TGTGCCAGCAGCCAAGGCGAACTAGCGGGAGGGCGGAACGAGCAGTACTTC.

This clonotype was seen more than once but under ten times. The rearrangement joins TRBV12-3 or TRBV12-4 to TRBJ2-5; D is uncertain. The CDR3 has 14 amino acids. Between the trimmed V and J ends, which lost 6 bases and 7 bases, there was a span of 18 bases. This CDR3 reads CASSPSKAAGTQYF. In nucleotides, the CDR3 is TGTGCCAGCAGCCCTTCGAAAGCTGCCGGGACCCAGTACTTC.

CDR3 sequence reads: CAWSTQHKEQYF. CDR3 coding DNA: TGTGCCTGGAGTACCCAACACAAAGAGCAGTACTTC. V usage is TRBV30 and J usage is TRBJ2-5, with D uncertain. The CDR3 length is 12 residues. The germline V gene encodes CDR1 GTSNPN and CDR2 SVGIG (reference sequence). V lost 2 bases and J lost 11, with 15 bases in between.

Concerning this clonotype: The junction departs from germline at one end; a sequencing error may be responsible. V gene TRBV20-1 combines with J gene TRBJ2-3; TRBD1 is a possible D gene (6 bases). CDR3 length equals 15 residues. CDR1 is DFQATT, CDR2 SNEGSKA, per germline (reference sequence). The CDR3 DNA sequence: TGCAGTGCTAGAGCCCAGGGGCGGCCACCAGATACGCAGGATTTT. Amino acids: CSARAQGRPPDTQDF.

The genes are TRBV12-3 or TRBV12-4 and TRBJ2-1; 9 positions agree with TRBD2. The CDR3 is made up of 18 amino acids. V lost 6 bases and J lost 4; bases outside the gene matches: 16. CDR3 residues: CASSPENPGLARYNEQFF. The CDR3 DNA reads as TGTGCCAGCAGCCCCGAGAATCCTGGACTAGCGCGGTACAATGAGCAGTTCTTC.

V usage is TRBV6-6 and J usage is TRBJ2-1; TRBD2 is a possible D gene (6 bases). The CDR3 runs to 12 residues. Germline assignment: CDR1 MNHNY and CDR2 SVGAGI (reference sequence). V lost 2 bases and J 15 bases, leaving 14 bases between the germline ends. The CDR3 DNA follows: TGTGCCAGCAGTTACGCCACCGGGACTTGGTTCTTC. It translates to CASSYATGTWFF.

The chain carries TRBV6-2 or TRBV6-3 and TRBJ2-5; 8 bases agree with TRBD1. The CDR3 totals 15 residues. The ends lost 7 bases at V and 9 bases at J; junction bases unmatched: 16. Germline lookup yields CDR1 MNHEY and CDR2 SVGEGT. Here the CDR3 reads CASNSGQEGYGAQYF. The CDR3 bases are TGTGCCAGCAATTCGGGACAGGAGGGGTATGGGGCCCAGTACTTC.

This sequence joins TRBV18 and TRBJ1-2, with TRBD1 matching over 9 bases. The CDR3 spans 14 residues. Germline CDR1 KGHSH, CDR2 LQKENI. The ends lost 0 bases at V and 7 bases at J; junction bases unmatched: 3. The CDR3 reads CASSPPNRGLGYTF. The CDR3 nucleotides are TGTGCCAGCTCACCACCGAACAGGGGGCTTGGCTACACCTTC.

This clonotype has just one count. The junction and the germline gene differ at one end; a read error may be behind it. The rearrangement joins TRBV4-3 to TRBJ2-5; D is unresolved. The CDR3 sequence is 13 residues long. The germline CDR1 and CDR2 sequences are LGHNA and YSLEER. The CDR3 coding sequence is TGCGCCAACAGCCAAGAACCCCGTTTAAGGCAGTACTTC. As protein: CANSQEPRLRQYF.

This clonotype was found a few times. The chain is built from TRBV7-2 and TRBJ2-3; 9 bases are shared with TRBD1. CDR1 and CDR2 from the germline V gene are SGHTA and FQGNSA. The junction had 5 bases not matched to a gene; V was cut back by 0 bases and J by 1 base. The CDR3 length is 17 residues. CDR3 bases: TGTGCCAGCAGCTTAGCGATCCGGGACAGGGGCACAGATACGCAGTATTTT. It translates to CASSLAIRDRGTDTQYF.